The sequence of this T cell receptor (beta chain) was determined in a study of blood T cell repertoires in COVID-19. TCRdb's copy holds only in-frame clones and misses some; the assay was immunoSEQ multiplex PCR. The table has some 180,000 clones, 84% seen once. Germline V gene data show CDR1 as SGHRS and CDR2 as YFSETQ. Unmatched junction bases numbered 7, after V lost 1 base and J lost 4 bases. The CDR3 is made up of 16 amino acids. This clonotype was obtained from a human donor in a cohort sampled during active COVID-19. J is TRBJ2-2 and V is TRBV5-1, with TRBD2 matching 7 bases. The specimen sequenced was peripheral blood. CDR3 sequence: CASSLTASGVTGELFF. CDR3 coding DNA: TGCGCCAGCAGCTTGACTGCTAGCGGAGTCACCGGGGAGCTGTTTTTT.